This is a list of T cell receptor beta chains from one sample in a study of cytomegalovirus exposure and HLA in healthy donors. Generated by immunoSEQ multiplex PCR, the TCRdb table keeps only in-frame clones and is missing some. Its clone listing holds 150,000 or so clones. Sequenced input: PBMCs. The receptors were gathered from a man aged 25 to 40 in good health and CMV-seronegative. Each CDR3 is given with its conserved first and last residue. Each record gives: V gene, D gene, CDR3 length, J gene, CDR3 DNA, CDR3 protein. A D gene is named only where the DNA matches it firmly.

v_call: TRBV29-1
d_call: TRBD2
cdr3_length: 14
j_call: TRBJ2-1
cdr3_nt: TGCAGCGTGGTACTAGCGGGAGTCTACAATGAGCAGTTCTTC
cdr3_aa: CSVVLAGVYNEQFF

v_call: TRBV30
d_call: -
cdr3_length: 14
j_call: TRBJ1-6
cdr3_nt: TGTGCCTGGAGTCACGGGGGGCGCGGATCACCCCTCCACTTT
cdr3_aa: CAWSHGGRGSPLHF

v_call: TRBV19
d_call: TRBD2
cdr3_length: 14
j_call: TRBJ2-7
cdr3_nt: TGTGCCAGTAGTATACTAGCGGGGCCCTACGAGCAGTACTTC
cdr3_aa: CASSILAGPYEQYF

v_call: TRBV27
d_call: TRBD1
cdr3_length: 12
j_call: TRBJ2-7
cdr3_nt: TGTGCCAGCAGCCGAACAGGGGGGGAGCAGTACTTC
cdr3_aa: CASSRTGGEQYF

v_call: TRBV19
d_call: -
cdr3_length: 16
j_call: TRBJ1-1
cdr3_nt: TGTGCCAGTAGTATCTCCCTCAGAAGGGGAAACACTGAAGCTTTCTTT
cdr3_aa: CASSISLRRGNTEAFF

v_call: TRBV30
d_call: -
cdr3_length: 15
j_call: TRBJ1-6
cdr3_nt: TGTGCCTGGAGTGTATTGAGAGGGAGGAATTCACCCCTCCACTTT
cdr3_aa: CAWSVLRGRNSPLHF

v_call: TRBV28
d_call: -
cdr3_length: 12
j_call: TRBJ1-2
cdr3_nt: TGTGCCAGCAGTTTAGGGCCCGGTGGCTACACCTTC
cdr3_aa: CASSLGPGGYTF

v_call: TRBV19
d_call: TRBD2
cdr3_length: 16
j_call: TRBJ2-1
cdr3_nt: TGTGCCAGTAGTATAGCGGGCGGGAGGAGTTTCGATGAGCAGTTCTTC
cdr3_aa: CASSIAGGRSFDEQFF

v_call: TRBV7-3
d_call: TRBD2
cdr3_length: 15
j_call: TRBJ2-1
cdr3_nt: TGTGCCAGCAGCCGAACTAGCGAATCCTACAATGAGCAGTTCTTC
cdr3_aa: CASSRTSESYNEQFF

v_call: TRBV5-1
d_call: -
cdr3_length: 15
j_call: TRBJ2-5
cdr3_nt: TGCGCCAGCAGCTTGGCCGAAGCGCTGGCCGGGACCCAGTACTTC
cdr3_aa: CASSLAEALAGTQYF

v_call: TRBV18
d_call: -
cdr3_length: 15
j_call: TRBJ1-2
cdr3_nt: TGTGCCAGCTCACCTCGGACAGAGTTAAACTATGGCTACACCTTC
cdr3_aa: CASSPRTELNYGYTF

v_call: TRBV7-9
d_call: -
cdr3_length: 13
j_call: TRBJ1-2
cdr3_nt: TGTGCCAGCAGCTTTCCAGGCAGGGTGGGCTACACCTTC
cdr3_aa: CASSFPGRVGYTF

v_call: TRBV11-2
d_call: -
cdr3_length: 14
j_call: TRBJ2-2
cdr3_nt: TGTGCCAGCAGCTCAAGGGGGTCCACCGGGGAGCTGTTTTTT
cdr3_aa: CASSSRGSTGELFF

v_call: TRBV7-6
d_call: TRBD1
cdr3_length: 16
j_call: TRBJ1-1
cdr3_nt: TGTGCCAGCAGCTCACGACGCAGGGGGACGAACACTGAAGCTTTCTTT
cdr3_aa: CASSSRRRGTNTEAFF

v_call: TRBV10-1
d_call: -
cdr3_length: 15
j_call: TRBJ2-2
cdr3_nt: TGCGCCACCCAAGACTCGCCTTTTAACACCGGGGAGCTGTTTTTT
cdr3_aa: CATQDSPFNTGELFF

v_call: TRBV7-9
d_call: TRBD2
cdr3_length: 14
j_call: TRBJ2-7
cdr3_nt: TGTGCCAGCAGCTTACTAAGCGGGACCTACGAGCAGTACTTC
cdr3_aa: CASSLLSGTYEQYF

v_call: TRBV27
d_call: TRBD1
cdr3_length: 17
j_call: TRBJ1-6
cdr3_nt: TGTGCCAGCAGTTCAACGCCACCGGGACAGTTTAATTCACCCCTCCACTTT
cdr3_aa: CASSSTPPGQFNSPLHF

v_call: TRBV7-8
d_call: -
cdr3_length: 12
j_call: TRBJ2-1
cdr3_nt: TGTGCCAGCAGCTTGACTGCCAATGAGCAGTTCTTC
cdr3_aa: CASSLTANEQFF

v_call: TRBV2
d_call: TRBD1
cdr3_length: 15
j_call: TRBJ1-3
cdr3_nt: TGTGCCAGCAGGGGGGACAGGCTCTCTGGAAACACCATATATTTT
cdr3_aa: CASRGDRLSGNTIYF

v_call: TRBV18
d_call: TRBD1
cdr3_length: 15
j_call: TRBJ2-7
cdr3_nt: TGTGCCAGCTCAGCCGGACAGGGGGCTTCGTACGAGCAGTACTTC
cdr3_aa: CASSAGQGASYEQYF

v_call: TRBV19
d_call: -
cdr3_length: 14
j_call: TRBJ2-1
cdr3_nt: TGTGCCAGTAGCCGCGGGGCAGGGTACAATGAGCAGTTCTTC
cdr3_aa: CASSRGAGYNEQFF

v_call: TRBV12-5
d_call: -
cdr3_length: 14
j_call: TRBJ1-4
cdr3_nt: TGTGCTAGTGGTTTGGGCCAGTCGGGGGAAAAACTGTTTTTT
cdr3_aa: CASGLGQSGEKLFF

v_call: TRBV4-2
d_call: TRBD2
cdr3_length: 16
j_call: TRBJ2-1
cdr3_nt: TGTGCCAGCAGCCAGGCCGGGACTAGCATCGCCAATGAGCAGTTCTTC
cdr3_aa: CASSQAGTSIANEQFF

v_call: TRBV6-6
d_call: -
cdr3_length: 16
j_call: TRBJ2-3
cdr3_nt: TGTGCCAGCAGTTTTTTCGGCATCGCCAGGGCGGATACGCAGTATTTT
cdr3_aa: CASSFFGIARADTQYF

v_call: TRBV14
d_call: -
cdr3_length: 13
j_call: TRBJ2-5
cdr3_nt: TGTGCCAGCAGCTTAGATAACCAAGAGACCCAGTACTTC
cdr3_aa: CASSLDNQETQYF

v_call: TRBV6-1
d_call: -
cdr3_length: 13
j_call: TRBJ1-1
cdr3_nt: TGTGCCAGCAGTAGGGAGGAGAACACTGAAGCTTTCTTT
cdr3_aa: CASSREENTEAFF

v_call: TRBV11-3
d_call: -
cdr3_length: 13
j_call: TRBJ1-1
cdr3_nt: TGTGCCAGCAGCTGGACAGAGAACACTGAAGCTTTCTTT
cdr3_aa: CASSWTENTEAFF

v_call: TRBV19
d_call: -
cdr3_length: 14
j_call: TRBJ1-3
cdr3_nt: TGTGCCAGTAGTATTGACAGCTCTGGAAACACCATATATTTT
cdr3_aa: CASSIDSSGNTIYF

v_call: TRBV29-1
d_call: -
cdr3_length: 15
j_call: TRBJ2-1
cdr3_nt: TGCAGCCCCAAAGGGCTATCGGGAGTCCCCAATGAGCAGTTCTTC
cdr3_aa: CSPKGLSGVPNEQFF

v_call: TRBV9
d_call: -
cdr3_length: 15
j_call: TRBJ2-1
cdr3_nt: TGTGCCAGCAGCGTAGCCGGGACTTACTCCAATGAGCAGTTCTTC
cdr3_aa: CASSVAGTYSNEQFF

v_call: TRBV5-1
d_call: TRBD1
cdr3_length: 16
j_call: TRBJ2-3
cdr3_nt: TGCGCCAGCAGCGTGCAGGGGGTCCCAAGCACAGATACGCAGTATTTT
cdr3_aa: CASSVQGVPSTDTQYF

v_call: TRBV5-6
d_call: TRBD1
cdr3_length: 14
j_call: TRBJ1-2
cdr3_nt: TGTGCCAGCAGCACTCGGACAGGGAGCTATGGCTACACCTTC
cdr3_aa: CASSTRTGSYGYTF

v_call: TRBV5-8
d_call: -
cdr3_length: 16
j_call: TRBJ1-4
cdr3_nt: TGTGCCAGCAGCTTGGAGTCCGGGGGGCGTCGGGGGGAACTGTTTTTT
cdr3_aa: CASSLESGGRRGELFF

v_call: TRBV28
d_call: -
cdr3_length: 14
j_call: TRBJ1-3
cdr3_nt: TGTGCCAGCAGTTTAGCGGGAATCGGAAACACCATATATTTT
cdr3_aa: CASSLAGIGNTIYF

v_call: TRBV10-3
d_call: TRBD2
cdr3_length: 13
j_call: TRBJ2-1
cdr3_nt: TGTGCCACTAGCGGGCTTGACTACAATGAGCAGTTCTTC
cdr3_aa: CATSGLDYNEQFF

v_call: TRBV6-5
d_call: TRBD2
cdr3_length: 15
j_call: TRBJ2-7
cdr3_nt: TGTGCCAGCAGCTACGATAGCGGGAGGGGTAACGAGCAGTACTTC
cdr3_aa: CASSYDSGRGNEQYF

v_call: TRBV30
d_call: -
cdr3_length: 14
j_call: TRBJ2-3
cdr3_nt: TGTGCCTGGAGTAGACTACTTAGCACAGATACGCAGTATTTT
cdr3_aa: CAWSRLLSTDTQYF

v_call: TRBV13
d_call: TRBD2
cdr3_length: 18
j_call: TRBJ2-7
cdr3_nt: TGTGCCAGCAGCTTAGGCTGGTCTAGCGGGAGGAACTCCTACGAGCAGTACTTC
cdr3_aa: CASSLGWSSGRNSYEQYF

v_call: TRBV7-6
d_call: -
cdr3_length: 15
j_call: TRBJ1-1
cdr3_nt: TGTGCCAGCAGCTTAGGTAGGGGAACGGTCACTGAAGCTTTCTTT
cdr3_aa: CASSLGRGTVTEAFF

v_call: TRBV10-1
d_call: -
cdr3_length: 12
j_call: TRBJ2-4
cdr3_nt: TGCGCCAGCAGTGCCAGGGTCGGCATTCAGTACTTC
cdr3_aa: CASSARVGIQYF

v_call: TRBV10-1
d_call: -
cdr3_length: 13
j_call: TRBJ2-3
cdr3_nt: TGCGCCAGCAAGGACGGGGTGGGAGATACGCAGTATTTT
cdr3_aa: CASKDGVGDTQYF

v_call: TRBV28
d_call: -
cdr3_length: 12
j_call: TRBJ1-1
cdr3_nt: TGTGCCAGCAGCGCACTGGTCACTGAAGCTTTCTTT
cdr3_aa: CASSALVTEAFF

v_call: TRBV25-1
d_call: TRBD2
cdr3_length: 13
j_call: TRBJ2-2
cdr3_nt: TGTGCCAGCGGGACTAGCGGGACCGGGGAGCTGTTTTTT
cdr3_aa: CASGTSGTGELFF

v_call: TRBV11-2
d_call: -
cdr3_length: 14
j_call: TRBJ2-5
cdr3_nt: TGTGCCAGCAGCACCCCGGGTAGACGTCAGACCCAGTACTTC
cdr3_aa: CASSTPGRRQTQYF

v_call: TRBV5-4
d_call: TRBD2
cdr3_length: 16
j_call: TRBJ2-7
cdr3_nt: TGTGCCAGCAGCTACTTACTAGCGGGAGGGACCTACGAGCAGTACTTC
cdr3_aa: CASSYLLAGGTYEQYF

v_call: TRBV27
d_call: -
cdr3_length: 14
j_call: TRBJ2-7
cdr3_nt: TGTGCCAGCAGTTACATTACAGGGACCTACGAGCAGTACTTC
cdr3_aa: CASSYITGTYEQYF

v_call: TRBV15
d_call: -
cdr3_length: 14
j_call: TRBJ2-7
cdr3_nt: TGTGCCACCAGCAGAGACGGACAGCCCTACGAGCAGTACTTC
cdr3_aa: CATSRDGQPYEQYF

v_call: TRBV5-1
d_call: -
cdr3_length: 14
j_call: TRBJ1-4
cdr3_nt: TGCGCCAGTTCACAGGGAGGGTCTAATGAAAAACTGTTTTTT
cdr3_aa: CASSQGGSNEKLFF

v_call: TRBV18
d_call: TRBD1
cdr3_length: 13
j_call: TRBJ1-2
cdr3_nt: TGTGCCAGCTCACAGGGACAGGCCTATGGCTACACCTTC
cdr3_aa: CASSQGQAYGYTF

v_call: TRBV15
d_call: TRBD2
cdr3_length: 17
j_call: TRBJ2-1
cdr3_nt: TGTGCCACCAGCAGAGATTCAGGAGCGGGAGGGGAAGTTGAACAGTTCTTC
cdr3_aa: CATSRDSGAGGEVEQFF

v_call: TRBV5-5
d_call: -
cdr3_length: 17
j_call: TRBJ1-6
cdr3_nt: TGTGCCAGCAGCCTGGGGGCGTCCGGCTCCTATAATTCACCCCTCCACTTT
cdr3_aa: CASSLGASGSYNSPLHF

v_call: TRBV7-9
d_call: TRBD1
cdr3_length: 17
j_call: TRBJ1-1
cdr3_nt: TGTGCCAGCAGCTTTGGGACAGGGAGCGCCACGAACACTGAAGCTTTCTTT
cdr3_aa: CASSFGTGSATNTEAFF

v_call: TRBV21-1
d_call: -
cdr3_length: 15
j_call: TRBJ1-3
cdr3_nt: TGTGCCAGCAGCAAAACGGGACACTCTGGAAACACCATATATTTT
cdr3_aa: CASSKTGHSGNTIYF

v_call: TRBV5-6
d_call: -
cdr3_length: 13
j_call: TRBJ2-1
cdr3_nt: TGTGCCAGCAGCTTGGGTTCTCAGATTGAGCAGTTCTTC
cdr3_aa: CASSLGSQIEQFF

v_call: TRBV9
d_call: TRBD2
cdr3_length: 16
j_call: TRBJ2-7
cdr3_nt: TGTGCCAGCAGCCCTAGATTTACTAGCGGAACCTACGAGCAGTACTTC
cdr3_aa: CASSPRFTSGTYEQYF

v_call: TRBV19
d_call: TRBD1
cdr3_length: 13
j_call: TRBJ1-2
cdr3_nt: TGTGCCAGTACCCGGGACAGAGATGATGGCTACACCTTC
cdr3_aa: CASTRDRDDGYTF

v_call: TRBV7-7
d_call: TRBD1
cdr3_length: 18
j_call: TRBJ2-2
cdr3_nt: TGTGCCAGCAGCTTAGGGAGACAGGGGACGGGTCCCGCCGGGGAGCTGTTTTTT
cdr3_aa: CASSLGRQGTGPAGELFF

v_call: TRBV30
d_call: TRBD1
cdr3_length: 15
j_call: TRBJ1-5
cdr3_nt: TGTGCCTGGAATACCGGGACAGGGGGGGGGCAGCCCCAGCATTTT
cdr3_aa: CAWNTGTGGGQPQHF